Presented here are 27 T cell receptor beta chains from one specimen sequenced in a study of blood T cell repertoires in COVID-19. TCRdb's table, derived via immunoSEQ multiplex PCR, lists solely in-frame clones and lacks some. The data hold about 220,000 clones, with approximately 78% observed a single time. The sample comprised peripheral blood. The receptors were gathered from a woman in her seventies with COVID-19, enrolled during active disease.

This clone came up once. The chain uses TRBV19 and TRBJ2-7, with D tentatively TRBD2 (6 bases). The CDR3 is made up of 15 amino acids. Germline lookup yields CDR1 LNHDA and CDR2 SQIVND (reference sequence). V was clipped by 3 bases and J by 0 bases, with 12 bases between them. The CDR3, as DNA: TGTGCCAGTAGTATGGGGGGTGGCATCTCCTACGAGCAGTACTTC. It codes for CASSMGGGISYEQYF.

The chain joins TRBV14 to TRBJ2-2, with a tentative D call TRBD1 (5 bases). V lost 2 bases and J lost 7, with 8 bases in between. Per the germline V gene, CDR1 is SGHDN and CDR2 is FVKESK. There are 13 residues in the CDR3. This CDR3 reads CASSQQGGGELFF. CDR3 nucleotides: TGTGCCAGCAGCCAACAGGGTGGCGGGGAGCTGTTTTTT.

The V call is TRBV18, the J call TRBJ2-7, with 10 bases aligning to TRBD1. This CDR3 comprises 15 residues. Looked up from germline, CDR1 is KGHSH and CDR2 is LQKENI. V dropped 1 base and J dropped 4; count of bases not matched to a gene: 4. CDR3 amino acids: CASSPLGTGAYEQYF. The CDR3 region has the DNA TGTGCCAGCTCACCACTGGGGACAGGGGCATACGAGCAGTACTTC.

This clone appeared a single time. The genes are TRBV14 and TRBJ2-5; possible D gene TRBD2, 5 bases. The V end was cut by 0 bases, the J end by 4 bases, with 12 bases between. Germline V gene sequence: CDR1 SGHDN, CDR2 FVKESK. The CDR3 is 15 residues long. This CDR3 is CASSQDGTRRETQYF. The DNA for the CDR3 is TGTGCCAGCAGCCAAGATGGAACTAGGCGAGAGACCCAGTACTTC.

The rearrangement uses TRBV14 and TRBJ1-1; the D is unclear. Deletions cut 2 bases from V and 1 base from J, with 26 bases between. The germline gives CDR1 SGHDN, CDR2 FVKESK. The CDR3 sequence is 20 residues long. The CDR3 region has the DNA TGTGCCAGCAGCCAATTACATCAGTCGGGAACGGGAACGACGAACACTGAAGCTTTCTTT. Protein: CASSQLHQSGTGTTNTEAFF.

V and J are TRBV6-5 and TRBJ1-2; unclear D gene. V lost 6 bases and J 8 bases, leaving 22 bases between the germline ends. This CDR3 spans 15 amino acids. From germline, CDR1 is MNHEY and CDR2 SVGAGI. The CDR3 protein is CASRDSTALAGGYTF. Written as DNA, the CDR3 is TGTGCCAGCAGGGACTCAACAGCGCTCGCGGGAGGCTACACCTTC.

This chain uses TRBV28 with TRBJ1-1; D gene unclear. Trimming shortened V by 4 bases and J by 2 bases, and 23 bases separated the two germline ends. Germline CDR1 reads MDHEN; CDR2 reads SYDVKM. The CDR3 spans 18 residues. The CDR3 sequence is CASSSPTVPSRGNTEAFF. CDR3 DNA: TGTGCCAGCAGTTCCCCCACGGTGCCGTCTCGGGGAAACACTGAAGCTTTCTTT.

J is TRBJ1-4 and V is TRBV4-3, with a tentative D call TRBD1 (5 bases). The CDR3 runs 16 residues. Trimming took off 4 bases at V and 7 bases at J, with 19 bases between the two ends. Germline V lookup: CDR1 LGHNA, CDR2 YSLEER. The CDR3 DNA sequence: TGCGCCAGCAGCCCCTTGGGGGGAGGAGAGGGTGAAAAACTGTTTTTT. It codes for CASSPLGGGEGEKLFF.

V usage is TRBV11-2 and J usage is TRBJ1-2; unclear D gene. Trimming shortened V by 7 bases and J by 4 bases, and 19 bases separated the two germline ends. This CDR3 contains 15 residues. CDR1 is SGHAT, CDR2 FQNNGV, per germline. CDR3 sequence (DNA): TGTGCCAGCACCACCGCGGGCAGGACCCGCTATGGCTACACCTTC. It is translated as CASTTAGRTRYGYTF.

The chain joins TRBV5-1 to TRBJ1-2; D is unresolved. Germline CDR1 and CDR2: SGHRS and YFSETQ. V was pared by 5 bases and J by 7 bases, with 12 bases between. The CDR3 covers 12 residues. The CDR3 bases are TGCGCCAGCAGAGCGGGCGTATTTGGCTACACCTTC. It translates to CASRAGVFGYTF.

V is TRBV10-3 and J is TRBJ2-1; 8 nucleotides agree with TRBD2. This CDR3 has 16 residues. V dropped 2 bases and J dropped 4; count of bases not matched to a gene: 7. Germline CDR1 is ENHRY and CDR2 is SYGVKD. The CDR3, as DNA: TGTGCCATCAGTGAGGGAACTAGCGGAGTTTACAATGAGCAGTTCTTC. Translated: CAISEGTSGVYNEQFF.

This clone was seen more than once but under ten times. The CDR3 nucleotides read TGTGCCAGCAGCCAAGATCCCAGCTCTGGAAACACCATATATTTT. It yields the protein CASSQDPSSGNTIYF. The chain has TRBV14 and TRBJ1-3; D is unclear. CDR3 length: 15 residues. Germline V gene sequence: CDR1 SGHDN, CDR2 FVKESK. V was pared by 0 bases and J by 0 bases, with 6 bases between.

V gene TRBV6-5 combines with J gene TRBJ1-2, with 9 bases lining up with TRBD1. Trimming removed 0 bases from V and 3 bases from J; junction bases left unmatched: 2. Looked up from germline, CDR1 is MNHEY and CDR2 is SVGAGI. The CDR3 extends over 15 amino acids. The DNA for the CDR3 is TGTGCCAGCAGTTACTCTGGGACAGGGTACTATGGCTACACCTTC. Amino acids: CASSYSGTGYYGYTF.

Concerning this clone: This sample includes further DNA sequences coding for the same CDR3. The chain combines TRBV9 with TRBJ2-2; 9 nucleotides agree with TRBD2. The length of the CDR3 is 15 residues. V lost 0 bases and J lost 5; bases outside the gene matches: 2. Germline values: CDR1 SGDLS, CDR2 YYNGEE. CDR3 in amino acids: CASSVGLAGTGELFF. The CDR3 DNA is TGTGCCAGCAGCGTAGGGCTAGCGGGGACCGGGGAGCTGTTTTTT.

The sample holds many counts of this clone. V is TRBV11-2 and J is TRBJ2-3; 8 nucleotides match TRBD1. The trim removed 3 bases at V and 1 base at J, leaving 3 bases unmatched. The CDR3 consists of 15 residues. CDR1 SGHAT and CDR2 FQNNGV come from the germline V gene. CDR3 loop: CASSFGTGGTDTQYF. CDR3 in DNA: TGTGCCAGCAGCTTCGGGACAGGAGGCACAGATACGCAGTATTTT.

The chain uses TRBV5-8 and TRBJ1-4; 8 bases map to TRBD1. The CDR3 consists of 15 residues. Germline lookup yields CDR1 SGHTS and CDR2 YDEGEE. Trimming cost V 5 bases and J 5 bases; bases outside gene matches: 8. The chain's CDR3 is CASSPGTGGNEKLFF. The DNA for the CDR3 is TGTGCCAGCAGTCCTGGGACAGGCGGGAATGAAAAACTGTTTTTT.

The V and J genes are TRBV7-9 and TRBJ2-6, with D unresolved. V shed 8 bases and J shed 0 bases, with 5 bases lying between them. Germline V gene data show CDR1 as SEHNR and CDR2 as FQNEAQ (reference sequence). The CDR3 runs to 13 residues. The CDR3 is CASRSSGANVLTF. DNA of the CDR3: TGTGCCAGCCGGAGCTCTGGGGCCAACGTCCTGACTTTC.

The CDR3 reads CASSLDNESGQFF. DNA of the CDR3: TGTGCCAGCAGCTTAGATAACGAAAGCGGGCAGTTCTTC. The V call is TRBV7-2, the J call TRBJ2-1, with D tentatively TRBD2 (5 bases). V dropped 1 base and J dropped 12 bases, with 13 bases sitting between them. CDR1 SGHTA and CDR2 FQGNSA come from the germline V gene. The CDR3 sequence is 13 residues long.

This clone has only a few counts. J is TRBJ1-2 and V is TRBV28, with TRBD1 identical over 8 bases. With 5 bases clipped from V and 4 bases from J, the junction kept 12 bases outside the gene matches. The CDR3 length is 16 residues. Germline CDR1 is MDHEN and CDR2 is SYDVKM. CDR3 sequence: CASSNLQGEDVYGYTF. The CDR3 DNA reads as TGTGCCAGCAGTAATCTACAGGGGGAGGACGTCTATGGCTACACCTTC.

The chain employs TRBV11-2 and TRBJ1-2; 9 bases are shared with TRBD1. In germline, CDR1 is SGHAT, CDR2 FQNNGV. V shed 5 bases and J 6 bases; nucleotides not matched to a gene: 16. The CDR3 has 17 amino acids. In nucleotides, the CDR3 is TGTGCCAGCAGCCACCGGGACAGGGCCCTCCTCTCTAATGGCTACACCTTC. The encoded protein is CASSHRDRALLSNGYTF.

This clone was observed at least ten times. The rearrangement joins TRBV5-1 to TRBJ2-7, with 7 bases identical to TRBD2. Germline lookup yields CDR1 SGHRS and CDR2 YFSETQ. Trimming removed 1 base from V and 6 bases from J; junction bases left unmatched: 7. The CDR3 is made up of 14 amino acids. CDR3 amino acids: CASSLIAGAPEQYF. In DNA form, the CDR3 reads TGCGCCAGCAGCTTGATCGCGGGAGCTCCCGAGCAGTACTTC.

The genes are TRBV10-3 and TRBJ2-3, with 8 bases matching TRBD2. V was pared by 10 bases and J by 5 bases, with 11 bases of the junction left unmatched. Germline loops: CDR1 ENHRY, CDR2 SYGVKD. The length of the CDR3 is 14 residues. The CDR3 bases are TGTGCCAGCCTTGACACCCGGGAGGGAGATACGCAGTATTTT. Translating gives CASLDTREGDTQYF.

The rearrangement links TRBV19 to TRBJ2-7, with TRBD2 matching over 8 bases. Germline loops: CDR1 LNHDA, CDR2 SQIVND (reference sequence). Germline trimming cut 4 bases from V and 6 bases from J; bases unmatched to any gene: 14. This CDR3 contains 16 residues. CDR3 nucleotide sequence: TGTGCCAGTAGTAACGTCGGCGGGAGGCCTTTGGCCGAGCAGTACTTC. It is translated as CASSNVGGRPLAEQYF.

The chain has TRBV9 and TRBJ2-1, with 10 bases aligning to TRBD1. Germline loops: CDR1 SGDLS, CDR2 YYNGEE. J lost 5 bases, V lost 3 bases, and 2 bases had no gene match. The CDR3 sequence is 14 residues long. In DNA, the CDR3 is TGTGCCAGCAGCGGGGACAGGGGAGACAATGAGCAGTTCTTC. Amino acid sequence: CASSGDRGDNEQFF.

This clone was seen a handful of times. The chain carries TRBV10-3 and TRBJ2-2; 7 nucleotides match TRBD1. This CDR3 is 15 amino acids long. Germline V gene data show CDR1 as ENHRY and CDR2 as SYGVKD. J gave up 3 bases and V 6 bases, and 7 bases lay outside the gene matches. The CDR3 DNA follows: TGTGCCATCAGCTACAGGGGCCCTGACACCGGGGAGCTGTTTTTT. It is translated as CAISYRGPDTGELFF.

This rearrangement joins TRBV5-1 to TRBJ2-2; D perhaps matches TRBD2 (5 bases). Germline CDR1 reads SGHRS; CDR2 reads YFSETQ. With 0 bases removed from V and 4 bases from J, the gap between germline ends came to 10 bases. The CDR3 runs 15 residues. CDR3 sequence (DNA): TGCGCCAGCAGCTTGGAAGCGGTCGTCACCGGGGAGCTGTTTTTT. Protein: CASSLEAVVTGELFF.

V is TRBV7-2 and J is TRBJ2-3; no definite D call. The CDR3 consists of 15 residues. V lost 1 base and J 0 bases, leaving 8 bases between the germline ends. The germline CDR1 and CDR2 sequences are SGHTA and FQGNSA. The CDR3 here is CASSLGVGSTDTQYF. In DNA form, the CDR3 reads TGTGCCAGCAGCTTAGGCGTCGGGAGCACAGATACGCAGTATTTT.